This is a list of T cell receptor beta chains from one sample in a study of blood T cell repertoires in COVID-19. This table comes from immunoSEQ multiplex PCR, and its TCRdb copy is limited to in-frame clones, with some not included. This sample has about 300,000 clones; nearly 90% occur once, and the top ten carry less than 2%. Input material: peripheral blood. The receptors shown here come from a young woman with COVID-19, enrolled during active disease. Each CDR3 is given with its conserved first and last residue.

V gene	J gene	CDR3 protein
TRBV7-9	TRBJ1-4	CASSLGSTRGEKLFF
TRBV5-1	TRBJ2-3	CASSLVGGPTDTQYF
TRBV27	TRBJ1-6	CASSFHWGQGRSPLHF
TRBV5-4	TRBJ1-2	CASSLERTVGYTF
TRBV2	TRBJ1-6	CASRETGSSYNSPLHF
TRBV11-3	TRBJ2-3	CASSLAPGQGPDTQYF
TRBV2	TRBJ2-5	CASRGQGAQETQYF
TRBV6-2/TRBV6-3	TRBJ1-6	CASSSPGQGLSPLHF
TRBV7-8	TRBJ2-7	CASSQPGTPPYEQYF
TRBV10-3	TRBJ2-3	CAISAPPGLVIRWGTDTQYF
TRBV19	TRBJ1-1	CASSIRGEIKDEAFF
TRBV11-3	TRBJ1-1	CASSSGTGRGSDTEAFF
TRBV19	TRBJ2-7	CASRGQGYEQYF
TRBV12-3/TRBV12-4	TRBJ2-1	CASSLGQLNEQFF
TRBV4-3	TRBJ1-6	CASSQGTGDNSPLHF
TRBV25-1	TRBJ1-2	CASSESIGDGYTF
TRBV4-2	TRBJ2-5	CASSQGFGERGLETQYF
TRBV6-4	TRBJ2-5	CASRIHNPGLAEQETQYF
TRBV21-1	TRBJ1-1	CASSALKLENTEAFF
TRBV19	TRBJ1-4	CASSREPGTGEKLFF
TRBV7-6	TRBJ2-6	CASSLGTGNSGANVLTF
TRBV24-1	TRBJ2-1	CATSVGTSGGAEQFF
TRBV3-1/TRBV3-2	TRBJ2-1	CASSQDVGEVVSNEQFF
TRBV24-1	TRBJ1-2	CATSDPTATIYGYTF
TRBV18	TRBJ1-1	CASSADSMNTEAFF
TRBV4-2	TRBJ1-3	CASSQAGQRDSGNTIYF
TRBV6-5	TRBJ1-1	CASSYGGLTEAFF
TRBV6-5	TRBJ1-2	CASNPTGNYYGYTF
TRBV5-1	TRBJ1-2	CASSGGNSFYGYTF